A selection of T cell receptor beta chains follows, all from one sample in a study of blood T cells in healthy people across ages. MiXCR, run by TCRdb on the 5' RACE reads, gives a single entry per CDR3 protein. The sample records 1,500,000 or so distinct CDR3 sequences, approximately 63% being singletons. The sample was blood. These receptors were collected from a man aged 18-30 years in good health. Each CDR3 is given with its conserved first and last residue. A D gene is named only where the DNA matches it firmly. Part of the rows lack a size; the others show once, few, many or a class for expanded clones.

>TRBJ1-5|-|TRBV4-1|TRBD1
CASSQDLGGGYSNQPQHF
TGCGCCAGCAGCCAAGACCTTGGAGGGGGCTATAGCAATCAGCCCCAGCATTTT
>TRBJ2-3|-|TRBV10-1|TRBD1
CASSPLRGVTGGSGLNTDTQYF
TGCGCCAGCAGTCCTCTTAGAGGCGTGACAGGGGGCTCCGGACTCAACACAGATACGCAGTATTTT
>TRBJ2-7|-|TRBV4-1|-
CASGQAGTYEQYF
TGCGCCAGCGGCCAAGCGGGCACTTACGAGCAGTACTTC
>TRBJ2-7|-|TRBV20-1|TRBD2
CSARDLSSGTYEQYF
TGCAGTGCTAGAGATCTATCTAGCGGTACCTACGAGCAGTACTTC
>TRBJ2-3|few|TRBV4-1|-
CASSQQRSDTQYF
TGCGCCAGCAGCCAACAACGTTCAGATACGCAGTATTTT
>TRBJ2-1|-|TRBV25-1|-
CASSEGSGSEYNEQFF
TGTGCCAGCAGTGAAGGAAGTGGGAGTGAGTACAATGAGCAGTTCTTC
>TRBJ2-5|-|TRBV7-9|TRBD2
CASRQLAGAPADEETQYF
TGTGCCAGCAGACAACTAGCGGGGGCCCCCGCAGATGAAGAGACCCAGTACTTC
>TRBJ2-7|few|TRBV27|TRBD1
CASSLGQGIPYEQYF
TGTGCCAGCAGTCTCGGACAGGGGATACCCTACGAGCAGTACTTC
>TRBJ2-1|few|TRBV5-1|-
CASSLGQGFRYNEQFF
TGCGCCAGCAGCTTGGGCCAAGGGTTTCGATACAATGAGCAGTTCTTC
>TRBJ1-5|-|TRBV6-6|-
CASSYSGDGRQPQHF
TGTGCCAGCAGTTACTCGGGAGATGGCCGTCAGCCCCAGCATTTT
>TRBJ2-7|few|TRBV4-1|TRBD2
CASSQDHGGGRLYEQYF
TGCGCCAGCAGCCAAGATCACGGGGGAGGGCGGCTTTACGAGCAGTACTTC
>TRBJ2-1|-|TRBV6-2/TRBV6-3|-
CASSYEGLASNEQFF
TGTGCCAGCAGTTACGAGGGGTTAGCTTCCAATGAGCAGTTCTTC
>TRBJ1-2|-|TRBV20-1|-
CSAWTGANYGYTF
TGCAGTGCCTGGACGGGAGCTAACTATGGCTACACCTTC
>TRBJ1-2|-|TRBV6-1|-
CASITTVDLNYGYTF
TGTGCCAGCATAACCACAGTCGATTTAAACTATGGCTACACCTTC
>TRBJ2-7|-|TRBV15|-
CATSLQRGGLYEQYF
TGTGCCACCAGCTTACAGAGGGGAGGCCTCTACGAGCAGTACTTC
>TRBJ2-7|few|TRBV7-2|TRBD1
CASSNVLTGGYEQYF
TGTGCCAGCAGCAATGTGCTTACAGGGGGCTACGAGCAGTACTTC
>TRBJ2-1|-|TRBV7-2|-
CASSPGHDYEQFF
TGTGCCAGCAGCCCCGGCCACGATTATGAGCAGTTCTTC
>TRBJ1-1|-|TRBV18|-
CASSPDGIPNTEAFF
TGTGCCAGCTCACCCGATGGGATACCAAACACTGAAGCTTTCTTT
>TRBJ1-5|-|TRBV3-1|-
CASSLRSHGEPQHF
TGTGCCAGCAGCCTCCGGTCCCACGGGGAGCCCCAGCATTTT
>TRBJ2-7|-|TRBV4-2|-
CASSQGGRGIYEQYF
TGTGCCAGCAGCCAAGGGGGGCGGGGGATTTACGAGCAGTACTTC
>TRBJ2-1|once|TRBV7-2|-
CASSPDLSSSRNEQFF
TGTGCCAGCAGCCCCGACTTGAGTTCCTCCCGAAATGAGCAGTTCTTC
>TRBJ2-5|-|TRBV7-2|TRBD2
CASSISGTSRQETQYF
TGTGCCAGCAGCATCAGCGGGACTAGCAGACAAGAGACCCAGTACTTC
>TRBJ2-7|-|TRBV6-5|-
CASKGNQAYEQYF
TGTGCCAGCAAGGGAAATCAGGCCTACGAGCAGTACTTC
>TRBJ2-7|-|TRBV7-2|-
CASSRKEATYEQYF
TGTGCCAGCAGCCGAAAAGAGGCCACCTACGAGCAGTACTTC
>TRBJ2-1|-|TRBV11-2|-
CASSLWTASTYNEQFF
TGTGCCAGCAGCCTCTGGACCGCCTCTACCTACAATGAGCAGTTCTTC
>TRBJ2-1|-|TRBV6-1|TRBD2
CASRNLAGGPLSYNEQFF
TGTGCCAGCCGGAATCTAGCGGGGGGTCCTCTCTCCTACAATGAGCAGTTCTTC
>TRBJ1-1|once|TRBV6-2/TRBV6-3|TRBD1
CASSYPTGVGTPNTEAFF
TGTGCCAGCAGTTACCCTACAGGGGTGGGGACGCCGAACACTGAAGCTTTCTTT
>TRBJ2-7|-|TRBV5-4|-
CASSSLGALRYEQYF
TGTGCCAGCAGTTCCCTGGGGGCCCTTCGCTACGAGCAGTACTTC
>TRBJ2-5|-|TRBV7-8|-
CASSAQQGGETQYF
TGTGCCAGCAGCGCCCAACAGGGGGGGGAGACCCAGTACTTC
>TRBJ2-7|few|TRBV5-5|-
CASSPSVETVYEQYF
TGTGCCAGCAGCCCGTCGGTAGAGACAGTTTACGAGCAGTACTTC
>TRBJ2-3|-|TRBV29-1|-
CSGWAGYGDTQYF
TGCAGCGGATGGGCAGGGTACGGAGATACGCAGTATTTT
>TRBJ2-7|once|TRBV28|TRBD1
CASRETGGIGEQYF
TGTGCCAGCAGGGAGACAGGGGGGATCGGGGAGCAGTACTTC
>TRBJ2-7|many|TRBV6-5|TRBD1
CASRQPGQGSYEQYF
TGTGCCAGCAGACAACCGGGACAGGGATCCTACGAGCAGTACTTC
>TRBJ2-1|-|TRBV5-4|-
CASSLNGGVPYNEQFF
TGTGCCAGCAGCTTGAATGGCGGGGTCCCCTACAATGAGCAGTTCTTC
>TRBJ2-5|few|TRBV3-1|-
CASSQDRWDLQETQYF
TGTGCCAGCAGCCAAGATCGGTGGGACTTACAAGAGACCCAGTACTTC
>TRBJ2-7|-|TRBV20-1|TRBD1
CSAEGTEGAYEQYF
TGCAGTGCGGAAGGGACAGAAGGAGCCTACGAGCAGTACTTC
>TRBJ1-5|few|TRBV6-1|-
CASSKTGAEQGNQPQHF
TGTGCCAGCAGTAAGACAGGTGCCGAACAAGGGAATCAGCCCCAGCATTTT
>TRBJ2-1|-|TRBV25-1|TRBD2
CASSEYPSTSGTNNEQFF
TGTGCCAGCAGTGAATACCCCTCGACTAGCGGGACGAACAATGAGCAGTTCTTC
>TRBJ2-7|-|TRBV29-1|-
CTARGLQDEQYF
TGCACCGCAAGAGGGCTACAGGACGAGCAGTACTTC
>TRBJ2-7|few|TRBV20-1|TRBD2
CSAKLAGIYEQYF
TGCAGTGCTAAACTAGCGGGAATCTACGAGCAGTACTTC
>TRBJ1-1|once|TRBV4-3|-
CASSQGATLTGSEAFF
TGCGCCAGCAGCCAAGGGGCAACTCTAACGGGGTCGGAAGCTTTCTTT
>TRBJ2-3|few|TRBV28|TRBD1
CASPPGQGPTDTQYF
TGTGCCAGCCCCCCAGGACAGGGGCCCACAGATACGCAGTATTTT
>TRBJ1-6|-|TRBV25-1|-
CASSHPTWASRNSPLHF
TGTGCCAGCAGTCACCCCACTTGGGCTTCCCGCAATTCACCCCTCCACTTT
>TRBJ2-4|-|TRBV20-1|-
CSAPSLAKNIQYF
TGCAGTGCTCCGTCATTAGCCAAAAACATTCAGTACTTC